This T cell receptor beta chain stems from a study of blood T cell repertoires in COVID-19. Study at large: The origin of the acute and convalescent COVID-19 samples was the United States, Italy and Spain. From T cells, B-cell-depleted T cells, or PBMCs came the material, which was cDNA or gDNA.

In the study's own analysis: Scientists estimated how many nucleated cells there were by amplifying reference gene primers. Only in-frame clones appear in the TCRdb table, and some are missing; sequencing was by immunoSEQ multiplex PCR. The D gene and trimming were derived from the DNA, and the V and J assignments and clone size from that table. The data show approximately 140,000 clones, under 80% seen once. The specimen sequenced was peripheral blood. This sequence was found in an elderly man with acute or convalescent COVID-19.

For the CDR3, the DNA is TGCGCCAGCAGCCGCCGGGTGGGTGAAAAACTGTTTTTT. Residues: CASSRRVGEKLFF. The J gene is TRBJ1-4, the V gene TRBV4-3; unclear D gene. Germline-derived CDR1 and CDR2 are LGHNA and YSLEER. Trimming shortened V by 4 bases and J by 7 bases, and 10 bases separated the two germline ends. This CDR3 spans 13 amino acids.